The T cell receptor (beta chain) described here comes from a study of CD8+ T cells in alopecia areata. Extraction of RNA preceded its reverse transcription into cDNA, which served as the sequencing template. Method: immunoSEQ multiplex PCR; TCRdb's copy keeps in-frame clones and lacks some. The sample yields about 220,000 clones, approximately 57% seen once. Study conclusions and caveats: Scalp samples also contribute reads from the resident alphabeta T cells found in normal skin.

The CDR3 extends over 14 amino acids. Germline V gene lookup returns CDR1 LNHNV and CDR2 YYDKDF (reference sequence). V dropped 1 base and J dropped 7 bases, with 13 bases sitting between them. Treatment here: oral pan-JAK inhibitor, 5-10 mg twice daily. About this clone: The antigen remains unidentified.

The sample here was CD4+ T cells sorted from blood, taken at week 4, from a patient treated with tofacitinib. The V call is TRBV15, the J call TRBJ1-2; tentatively, D is TRBD1 (6 bases). The sequence came from a human donor with alopecia areata. The CDR3 loop is CATSRAGQGSGYTF. The CDR3 DNA reads TGTGCCACCAGCAGAGCTGGTCAGGGGTCTGGCTACACCTTC. Using reference TRBV15 and TRBJ1-2 for the parts outside the CDR3, the full variable domain is DAMVIQNPRYQVTQFGKPVTLSCSQTLNHNVMYWYQQKSSQAPKLLFHYYDKDFNNEADTPDNFQSRRPNTSFCFLDIRSPGLGDTAMYLCATSRAGQGSGYTFGSGTRLTVV.